Below, 17 T cell receptor beta chains from the same sample are listed, as sequenced in a study of blood T cell repertoires in COVID-19. Assay used: immunoSEQ multiplex PCR; TCRdb lists only in-frame clones, some missing. The table has about 150,000 clones, approximately 73% seen once. The sequencing sample was made of peripheral blood. These receptors all come from a man aged 55 to 70 with acute or convalescent COVID-19.

The CDR3 here is CASSHTTGPPNEKLFF. Here the CDR3 DNA reads TGTGCCAGCAGTCACACAACAGGGCCCCCTAATGAAAAACTGTTTTTT. V usage is TRBV6-6 and J usage is TRBJ1-4, with D tentatively TRBD1 (6 bases). This CDR3 contains 16 residues. The V gene's germline CDR1 is MNHNY and CDR2 SVGAGI (reference sequence). Trimming pared 5 bases from V and 3 bases from J, leaving 16 bases between.

The rearrangement uses TRBV18 and TRBJ2-1; perhaps TRBD2 as D (7 bases). The CDR3 is made up of 16 amino acids. With 0 bases removed from V and 7 bases from J, the gap between germline ends came to 16 bases. Germline V gene sequence: CDR1 KGHSH, CDR2 LQKENI. The chain's CDR3 is CASSPPTGGSSNEQFF. In DNA, the CDR3 is TGTGCCAGCTCACCACCGACGGGGGGCAGTTCAAATGAGCAGTTCTTC.

This clone was picked up a small number of times. The V gene is TRBV6-5, the J gene TRBJ1-6; 7 positions match TRBD1. The CDR3 is made up of 14 amino acids. With V trimmed by 2 bases and J by 9 bases, 4 bases remained unmatched. Germline V gives CDR1 MNHEY, CDR2 SVGAGI. The CDR3 protein is CASSYGTDFSPLHF. The CDR3 bases are TGTGCCAGCAGTTACGGGACAGACTTTTCACCCCTCCACTTT.

The genes are TRBV6-6 and TRBJ2-7, with TRBD1 matching 8 bases. The germline V gene encodes CDR1 MNHNY and CDR2 SVGAGI (reference sequence). V lost 7 bases to trimming and J lost 3 bases; unmatched junction nucleotides: 5. The CDR3 length is 13 residues. The CDR3 bases are TGTGCCAGCACTACAGGGGGATTCTACGAGCAGTACTTC. It translates to CASTTGGFYEQYF.

The rearrangement links TRBV7-8 to TRBJ1-1; perhaps TRBD1 as D (5 bases). CDR1 and CDR2 from the germline V gene are SGHVS and FQNEAQ. V lost 4 bases and J 6 bases, leaving 15 bases between the germline ends. The CDR3 sequence is 14 residues long. CDR3 sequence: CASSSSTARPEAFF. The CDR3 DNA is TGTGCCAGCAGCTCCTCGACAGCCAGGCCTGAAGCTTTCTTT.

The gene calls are TRBV19 and TRBJ1-4; 9 nucleotides line up with TRBD1. Unmatched junction bases numbered 5, after V lost 4 bases and J lost 8 bases. CDR1 LNHDA and CDR2 SQIVND come from the germline V gene (reference sequence). CDR3 length equals 14 residues. As DNA, the CDR3 is TGTGCCAGTAGTAAACAGGGGGCCGGCGAAAAACTGTTTTTT. Its translation: CASSKQGAGEKLFF.

The J gene is TRBJ2-5, the V gene TRBV9, with 8 bases identical to TRBD1. CDR3 length equals 15 residues. V lost 5 bases to trimming and J lost 4 bases; unmatched junction nucleotides: 10. In germline, CDR1 is SGDLS, CDR2 YYNGEE. The CDR3 sequence: CASSGQGKGGETQYF. In DNA form, the CDR3 reads TGTGCCAGCAGTGGACAGGGTAAAGGGGGAGAGACCCAGTACTTC.

This clone was detected a few times. In DNA, the CDR3 is TGCGCCAGCAGCTTGAATATAAACACTGAAGCTTTCTTT. Protein product: CASSLNINTEAFF. The rearrangement joins TRBV5-1 to TRBJ1-1, with D uncertain. CDR1 is SGHRS and CDR2 is YFSETQ in the germline V gene. This CDR3 is 13 amino acids long. V was shortened by 1 base and J by 2 bases, with 6 bases between the two germline ends.

The genes are TRBV30 and TRBJ1-5; 7 bases map to TRBD1. This CDR3 contains 13 residues. The trim removed 5 bases at V and 3 bases at J, leaving 4 bases unmatched. Per germline, CDR1 GTSNPN and CDR2 SVGIG (reference sequence). The CDR3 sequence is CAWAGTDNQPQHF. In nucleotides, the CDR3 is TGTGCCTGGGCTGGGACAGACAATCAGCCCCAGCATTTT.

The chain couples TRBV9 to TRBJ2-4; 13 bases are shared with TRBD2. Trimming removed 3 bases from V and 7 bases from J; junction bases left unmatched: 13. This CDR3 has 18 residues. From germline, CDR1 is SGDLS and CDR2 YYNGEE. CDR3: CASSEKGLAGDGVNIQYF. The DNA for the CDR3 is TGTGCCAGCAGCGAAAAAGGACTAGCGGGAGATGGGGTGAACATTCAGTACTTC.

This clone was observed once. The chain has TRBV7-9 and TRBJ2-5; D remains unclear. Germline-derived CDR1 and CDR2 are SEHNR and FQNEAQ (reference sequence). The CDR3 covers 14 residues. Trimming left V 5 bases short and J 0 bases short, with 10 bases between. The CDR3 region has the DNA TGTGCCAGCAGCCCCGGGTGGAACCAAGAGACCCAGTACTTC. Protein product: CASSPGWNQETQYF. The full variable domain, completed using reference TRBV7-9 and TRBJ2-5, is DTGVSQNPRHKITKRGQNVTFRCDPISEHNRLYWYRQTLGQGPEFLTYFQNEAQLEKSRLLSDRFSAERPKGSFSTLEIQRTEQGDSAMYLCASSPGWNQETQYFGPGTRLLVL.

The chain recombines TRBV11-2 with TRBJ1-4, with no clear D. This CDR3 region has 11 residues. The V end was cut by 5 bases, the J end by 12 bases, with 10 bases between. In germline, CDR1 is SGHAT, CDR2 FQNNGV. The CDR3 DNA follows: TGTGCCAGCAGCCCCGGTGGGCAACTGTTTTTT. It is translated as CASSPGGQLFF.

This clone was seen only a few times. At one end, the junction sequence differs from germline, possibly due to a read error. The genes are TRBV7-7 and TRBJ2-7; D perhaps matches TRBD2 (6 bases). This CDR3 spans 17 amino acids. Germline loops: CDR1 SSHAT, CDR2 FNYEAQ (reference sequence). The CDR3 DNA is TGTGCTAGCAGCTCGAATCTGGGAGGACTCTGGCGGTGCGAGCAGTACTTC. Protein product: CASSSNLGGLWRCEQYF.

The J gene is TRBJ1-2, the V gene TRBV11-2; no reliable D call. Germline assignment: CDR1 SGHAT and CDR2 FQNNGV. The CDR3 is made up of 14 amino acids. The V and J ends lost 1 base and 8 bases respectively, with 14 bases between them. The CDR3 loop reads CASSLGPTGGGYTF. CDR3 in DNA: TGTGCCAGCAGCTTAGGCCCCACCGGCGGGGGCTACACCTTC.

The rearrangement joins TRBV3-1 (or the pseudogene TRBV3-2) to TRBJ2-7; no definite D call. Deletions cut 0 bases from V and 4 bases from J, with 4 bases between. Germline loops: CDR1 LGHDT, CDR2 YNNKEL (reference sequence). The CDR3 extends over 12 amino acids. CDR3 bases: TGTGCCAGCAGCCAAGATCCGTACGAGCAGTACTTC. Its translation: CASSQDPYEQYF.

The V and J genes are TRBV4-1 and TRBJ2-2; perhaps TRBD1 as D (5 bases). CDR1 is MGHRA, CDR2 YSYEKL, per germline. The CDR3 covers 16 residues. Deletions cut 6 bases from V and 6 bases from J, with 20 bases between. The CDR3 coding sequence is TGCGCCAGCAGTCAGTCAGGGCAAGGGGTGGCCGGGGAGCTGTTTTTT. It codes for CASSQSGQGVAGELFF.

The chain couples TRBV14 to TRBJ2-5; TRBD2 might be the D (6 bases). Germline V gene lookup returns CDR1 SGHDN and CDR2 FVKESK. The ends were cut back, 2 bases at V and 4 bases at J, with 11 bases in the middle. This CDR3 region has 14 residues. The CDR3 spells CASSQWYGGETQYF. Here the CDR3 DNA reads TGTGCCAGCAGCCAATGGTACGGGGGAGAGACCCAGTACTTC.